The clone carrying this T cell receptor (beta chain) was seen more than once but under ten times. Antigen: not known. This CDR3 region has 13 residues. Germline-derived CDR1 and CDR2 are LGHNA and YSLEER. Trimming took 1 base from V and 7 from J, leaving 7 bases between them. The sample originates from a study of CD8 T cells in ankylosing spondylitis. Study-wide results and caveats: Previously reported in reactive arthritis synovial fluid and blood were some of the motif variants. A motif of eight or nine highly homologous TCR beta variants was seen as apparently characteristic of ankylosing spondylitis blood.

TCRdb independently ran MiXCR on the 5' RACE reads; one entry per CDR3 protein. The profile covers 700,000 to 850,000 distinct CDR3 sequences, with approximately 12% appearing a single time and just over 0.5% taken by the ten largest. The chain links TRBV4-3 to TRBJ2-2; possible D gene TRBD2, 5 bases. The sequenced sample consisted of blood, either unsorted or a sorted T cell fraction (not recorded which). The receptor's source is a male donor with ankylosing spondylitis. The CDR3 DNA reads TGCGCCAGCAGCCAAGGTCGGGGCGGGGAGCTGTTTTTT. Encoded protein: CASSQGRGGELFF.